The T cell receptor beta chain under discussion was sequenced for a study of T cells in Graves' hyperthyroidism and ophthalmopathy (dated by TCRdb to between 2018 and 2021). With regard to the full study: Peripheral blood was sampled at the time of initial diagnosis, prior to any treatment. The paper reports TCR Vbeta CDR3 sequencing of fewer than 150 peripheral blood samples: fewer than 50 ophthalmopathy, approximately 74 hyperthyroidism and 17 progressor patients. Whether ophthalmopathy could be predicted prospectively was tested in an independent validation cohort made up of roughly 20 hyperthyroidism patients plus 17 patients who later progressed to ophthalmopathy. In addition, the study compared T-cell repertoires in thyroid tissue and in blood from several Graves' hyperthyroidism patients. The 95 to 100 discovery patients were randomly divided into training and test sets at a 7:3 ratio. To identify distinguishing TCR V-J signatures, a discovery cohort of 90 to 100 patients was used, comprising 43 with Graves' ophthalmopathy and some 60 with stable Graves' hyperthyroidism. Once sampling was done, hyperthyroidism patients were given methimazole at a starting dose of 30 mg daily, whereas ophthalmopathy patients were given high-dose intravenous methylprednisolone. What the authors observed across the whole study: Most expanded thyroid clonotypes (frequency above 0.001) were also found in blood, which suggests that blood repertoires may mirror thyroid immune responses. No statistical method was used to set the sample size in advance, and investigators knew the group allocation. Ophthalmopathy was separated from stable hyperthyroidism by a 13 V-J signature model, with 87.88% sensitivity and 81% to 82% specificity obtained in cross-validation and 80%/75% obtained in testing. During validation, the model predicted progression to ophthalmopathy a median of approximately 6.5 months ahead of onset, with approximately 70% sensitivity and less than 85% specificity.

As concerns this clonotype: Its antigen is currently not known. No much larger clonotype is one base removed from it; base qualities were not supplied.

Moderately to severely active disease, a Clinical Activity Score of at least 3, a NOSPECS grade of at least 4, and a duration under 3 months were present in ophthalmopathy patients. Patients with uncontrolled infections, other autoimmune diseases, pregnancy or lactation were excluded. Diagnoses were established on the basis of clinical symptoms, serum thyroxine and TRAb, thyroid ultrasound, and orbital computed tomography. PBMCs were isolated from about 9.1 ml of fresh peripheral blood by Ficoll-Paque density gradient centrifugation. Total RNA was extracted using Trizol reagent, and RNA quality was assessed on an Agilent 2100 Bioanalyzer. TCR beta CDR3 regions were amplified from RNA transcripts. The first round of RT-PCR for the TCR CDR3 was performed with the HTBI primer set and the Qiagen OneStep RT-PCR kit. Libraries were constructed in a second round of multiplex PCR, after which size selection and purification were performed. Paired-end sequencing of the libraries was performed with 100 bp reads on an Illumina HiSeq2000. In the original analysis: Raw data were processed with SOAPnuke, discarding reads with adapters, uncalled bases, mean Phred below 15, or no exact constant-primer or identifier match. COPE v1.2.5 was used to merge high-quality paired reads, and clonotypes were defined as unique nucleotide sequences. MiTCR v1.1 was used to align the clonotypes against IMGT TRBV, TRBD and TRBJ reference segments. The analysis was restricted to V-J combinations with a frequency above 0.0001, which together covered 99% to 99.2% of the repertoires. The TCS score was defined as the ratio of F50 (clonal expansion) to E x V (chaos), calculated using BLOSUM62-based TCRdist between CDR3 peptides within each V-J. Welch's t-statistics and random forest reduced around 550 V-J features to about 13, which were used in a naive Bayes classifier (R e1071). TCRdb redid the processing of the public reads, applying fastp at Q25 and MiXCR, and retained in-frame beta chains. Entries are consolidated by CDR3 protein sequence, retaining the most common genes and DNA. For this entry, the V and J calls and clone size follow TCRdb and not the study's own pipeline. The sample table holds about 600,000 distinct CDR3 sequences, of which 12% to 15% were seen once. The ten largest clones take up less than 9% of the sample.

Sequences were obtained from blood. The sequence derives from a woman younger than 30 with Graves' ophthalmopathy.

CDR3 protein: CATATGAYEQYF. In nucleotides, the sequence is TGTGCCACCGCGACAGGTGCCTACGAGCAGTACTTC. The sequence links TRBV19 to TRBJ2-7; the D segment could be TRBD1, given 6 matching bases. The CDR3 covers 12 residues, taking in both the cysteine and the phenylalanine. CDR3 DNA is the only sequence kept; it has 36 bases, read in frame from the first base. Looking up the germline V gene (reference sequence) yields CDR1 LNHDA and CDR2 SQIVND. V drops 10 bases and J drops 2 bases, leaving 12 bases in between.